This TCR beta chain was profiled in a study of T cell responses to AZD1222 COVID-19 vaccine. Trimming took 4 bases from V and 4 from J, leaving 12 bases between them. The V gene's germline CDR1 is KGHDR and CDR2 SFDVKD. CDR3 length: 14 amino acids. Of note for this clone: What it binds is unknown.

Study-wide results and caveats: Across the whole spike, CD4 TCRs peaked at regions 160-218 and 743-854. A rise in Spike-specific TCR breadth and depth followed two AZD1222 doses. Nearly half of spike-specific TCRs reportedly target variant regions that are unmutated in the B.1.351 and B.1.1.7 variants. Sampled repertoires all dated from after the peak T cell response.

TCRdb's table, derived via immunoSEQ multiplex PCR, lists solely in-frame clones and lacks some. In the table there are around 90,000 clones, about 90% of which are singletons. The sample in question was peripheral blood, obtained on day 0 of MenACWY control vaccination. The sequence derives from an adult in good health. The V gene is TRBV24-1, the J gene TRBJ1-2, with D unresolved. CDR3 DNA: TGTGCCACCAGTGACTCGAGGACCGGCTATGGCTACACCTTC. Its translation: CATSDSRTGYGYTF.